The T cell receptor (beta chain) under discussion was sequenced for a study of cytomegalovirus exposure and HLA in healthy donors. Trimming pared 2 bases from V and 5 bases from J, leaving 10 bases between. The CDR3 is 13 amino acids. Per germline, CDR1 SGHDT and CDR2 YYEEEE. The PCR ran on 60 Vbeta and 13 Jbeta primers. The assay was immunoSEQ multiplex PCR, and TCRdb's table has in-frame clones only and misses some. Of 60,000 to 70,000 clones detected, approximately 78% appear once; the ten largest clones hold around 9.7%. The specimen was PBMCs. This clonotype was obtained from a man aged 35 to 55 in good health and CMV-seronegative. The chain joins TRBV5-6 to TRBJ2-5; D is uncertain. The CDR3 sequence: CASSLRPRETQYF. As DNA, the CDR3 is TGTGCCAGCAGCTTACGGCCCAGGGAGACCCAGTACTTC.